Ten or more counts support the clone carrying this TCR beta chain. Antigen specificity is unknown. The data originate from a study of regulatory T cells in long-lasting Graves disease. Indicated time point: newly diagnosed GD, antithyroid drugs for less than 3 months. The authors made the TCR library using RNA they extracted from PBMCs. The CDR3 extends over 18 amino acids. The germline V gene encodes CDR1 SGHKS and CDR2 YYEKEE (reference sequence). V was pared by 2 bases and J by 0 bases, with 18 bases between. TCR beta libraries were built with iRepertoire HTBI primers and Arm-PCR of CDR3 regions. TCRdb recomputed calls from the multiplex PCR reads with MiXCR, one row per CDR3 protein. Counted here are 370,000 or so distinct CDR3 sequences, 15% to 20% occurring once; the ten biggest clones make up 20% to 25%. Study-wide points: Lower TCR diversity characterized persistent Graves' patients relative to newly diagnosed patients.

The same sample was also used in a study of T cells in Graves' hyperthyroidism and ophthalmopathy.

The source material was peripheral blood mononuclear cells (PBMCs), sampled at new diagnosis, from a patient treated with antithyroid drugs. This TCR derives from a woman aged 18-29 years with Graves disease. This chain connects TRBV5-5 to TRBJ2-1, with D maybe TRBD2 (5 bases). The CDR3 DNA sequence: TGTGCCAGCAGCTTCAGTTTTAGGGAGCTAAGCTCCTACAATGAGCAGTTCTTC. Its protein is CASSFSFRELSSYNEQFF.